A single sample gave rise to the 3 T cell receptor beta chains below, sequenced in a study of T cells in localized non-small cell lung cancer. The assay was immunoSEQ multiplex PCR, and TCRdb's table has in-frame clones only and misses some. The sample lists tens of thousands of clones; around 92% were seen once. The source was peripheral blood, collected before any cancer treatment. The receptors were gathered from a female donor of 60 years or more with stage I lung adenocarcinoma.

The chain couples TRBV5-4 to TRBJ2-1; 10 nucleotides match TRBD2. CDR1 is SGHNT and CDR2 is YYREEE in the germline V gene (reference sequence). J lost 8 bases, V lost 0 bases, and 5 bases had no gene match. The CDR3 is 15 residues long. This chain's CDR3 is CASSLAGTSEDEQFF. As DNA, the CDR3 is TGTGCCAGCAGCTTGGCCGGGACTAGCGAAGATGAGCAGTTCTTC.

The rearrangement links TRBV5-1 to TRBJ2-7; D might be TRBD1 or TRBD2, each matching 5 bases. The V end was cut by 5 bases, the J end by 0 bases, with 9 bases between. The CDR3 contains 13 residues. Germline CDR1 SGHRS, CDR2 YFSETQ. In DNA, the CDR3 is TGCGCCAGCAGTTCGGGGACCTCCTACGAGCAGTACTTC. It codes for CASSSGTSYEQYF.

The chain carries TRBV19 and TRBJ1-1, with 7 bases aligning to TRBD1. The CDR3 extends over 14 amino acids. The V segment lost 6 bases and the J segment 0 bases; nucleotides outside the gene matches: 4. Germline lookup yields CDR1 LNHDA and CDR2 SQIVND (reference sequence). CDR3 loop: CASRTDRMNTEAFF. CDR3 sequence (DNA): TGTGCCAGTAGAACGGACAGGATGAACACTGAAGCTTTCTTT.